The entry that follows covers one T cell receptor (beta chain) sequence. No cognate antigen has been identified for it. No per-base quality is available; no much larger clone lies one base away. This entry belongs to a study of OX40 agonist ivuxolimab in advanced cancers. Regarding the research as a whole: Ivuxolimab was a fully human IgG2 agonistic monoclonal antibody targeting the costimulatory receptor OX40 (CD134). Patients were allowed to have had prior anti-PD-1, anti-PD-L1 or anti-CTLA-4 therapy, and about 40% of the dose-escalation patients had been treated with checkpoint inhibitors. Partial responses occurred in three dose-escalation patients: two with cutaneous melanoma and one with hepatocellular carcinoma. The paper describes the monotherapy dose-escalation part (N of about 52 patients) of the phase I trial of ivuxolimab. Of the approximately 54 dose-escalation patients, hepatocellular carcinoma was present in approximately 20, melanoma in about 15, renal cell carcinoma in 9 and head and neck cancer in 9. Intravenous ivuxolimab was administered to patients every 2 weeks at six dose levels: 0.01, 0.1, 0.3, 1.5, 3 and 10 mg/kg. Peripheral TCRbeta sequencing was intended to test whether TCR sequence diversity was altered and clonal T-cell expansion was caused by ivuxolimab. The dose-escalation cohort was 80% to 90% male with a mean age of about 58 years, ranging from about 20 to 80. Results the study describes overall, beyond this receptor: The antigen specificity of the clonally expanded peripheral T cells was not determined. On average, CD8+ T cells showed more expanded clones than CD4+ T cells after ivuxolimab. In partial responders in the 0.1-3.0 mg/kg groups, normalized peripheral clonal expansion was found to be among the lowest, especially among CD8+ T cells. Low levels of normalized T-cell clonal expansion were also shown by some nonresponding patients. Clonal expansion of both CD4+ and CD8+ blood T cells was observed from baseline to week 6 at doses 0.1 to 3.0 mg/kg.

CDR1 and CDR2 were assigned from the germline V gene as MNHEY and SVGAGI. Trimming takes 2 bases from V and 3 bases from J, and the germline ends sit 16 bases apart. The CDR3 has 16 amino acids, counting the end cysteine and phenylalanine. The retained sequence is limited to the CDR3, 48 bases, with the frame set at the first base. For sequencing of the TCRbeta CDR3 region, genomic DNA was extracted from the sorted cells. The immunoSEQ Assay was used for sequencing of TCRbeta CDR3 regions. As stored in TCRdb, this immuneACCESS dataset retains in-frame rearrangements with V and J assigned. A fraction of the clones does not appear; measured against another copy, unresolved V genes explain less than half of the discrepancy, and the remainder lacks a known reason. The sample table records tens of thousands of clones; around 86% of these occur just once. Of the sample, approximately 4.8% is held by the ten largest clones.

The trial excluded patients who had a history of autoimmune disease or who were on systemic immunosuppression. Peripheral blood for TCR sequencing was collected from all dose cohorts at baseline, on cycle 4 day 1, and on cycle 7 day 1. The samples were taken from a phase I, first-in-human, multicenter, open-label dose-escalation trial of ivuxolimab. Adults with locally advanced or metastatic melanoma, renal cell carcinoma, hepatocellular carcinoma or head and neck squamous cell carcinoma were enrolled in the trial. Before TCR sequencing, CD4+ T cells and CD8+ T cells from peripheral blood were sorted into separate populations.

This clonotype originated in an adult with an advanced solid tumor such as melanoma, head and neck, liver or kidney cancer. The chain employs TRBV6-5 and TRBJ1-1; the D gene cannot be resolved reliably. The input for sequencing was CD4+ or CD8+ T cells sorted from blood, taken in a trial of the OX40 agonist ivuxolimab. The CDR3 sequence is CASSYTPGRVHTEAFF. The nucleotide sequence is TGTGCCAGCAGTTACACCCCGGGCCGAGTCCACACTGAAGCTTTCTTT.